What follows describes a single T cell receptor (beta chain). The antigen is not known. Sorted-subset replicate PCR reactions were performed with roughly 200 ng DNA, corresponding to about 32,000 T cell genomes. As handled by the study authors: ImmunoSEQ supplied junction-only sequences lacking quality scores, so filtering was different. Only in-frame clones appear in the TCRdb table, and some are missing; sequencing was by immunoSEQ multiplex PCR. V, J and clone size reflect that table, while D and trimming were determined from the DNA. The repertoire includes about 660,000 clones, 74% of them detected once, and approximately 1.6% sits in the top ten. The CDR3 is made up of 14 amino acids. Trimming at V came to 3 bases and at J to 4 bases, leaving 8 bases not matched to a gene. Germline V gene lookup returns CDR1 GTSNPN and CDR2 SVGIG (reference sequence). The sample comes from a study of shared clonotypes between healthy human individuals.

Whole-study results and caveats: Naive CD4 clonotypes were shared across a handful of donors at about 5%.

From CD4+ cells came CD45RA+ naive and CD45RA-negative memory subsets. Sequencing was performed on memory CD4+ T cells sorted from blood. The sample's subset: CD45RA-negative fraction. This chain joins TRBV30 and TRBJ1-2; 7 bases agree with TRBD1. This clonotype originated in a woman in her twenties or thirties in good health. CDR3 DNA sequence: TGTGCCTGGAGAGGGGGCAAGTCCAGCTATGGCTACACCTTC. Translated, it gives CAWRGGKSSYGYTF.